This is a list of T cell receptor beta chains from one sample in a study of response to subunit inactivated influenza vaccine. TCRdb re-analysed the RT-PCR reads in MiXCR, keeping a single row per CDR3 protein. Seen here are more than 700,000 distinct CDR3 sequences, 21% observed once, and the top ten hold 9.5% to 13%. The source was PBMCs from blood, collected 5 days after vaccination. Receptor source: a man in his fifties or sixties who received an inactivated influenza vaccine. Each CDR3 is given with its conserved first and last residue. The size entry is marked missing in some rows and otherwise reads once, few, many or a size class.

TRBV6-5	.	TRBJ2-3	CASSSRRGEVDTQYF
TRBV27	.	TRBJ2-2	CASSSPWGGNTGELFF
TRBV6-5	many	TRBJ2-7	CASRGSSYEQYF
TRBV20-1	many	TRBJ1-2	CSAREQGYGYTF
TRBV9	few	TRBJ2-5	CASSQLAGGLETQYF
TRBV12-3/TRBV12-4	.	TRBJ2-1	CASSQGGQGANEQFF
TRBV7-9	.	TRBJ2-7	CASRPDRELEQYF
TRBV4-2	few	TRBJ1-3	CASSQEGQGAFGNTIYF
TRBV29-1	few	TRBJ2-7	CSVISPGQGYEQYF
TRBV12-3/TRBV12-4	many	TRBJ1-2	CASSATVVGYTF
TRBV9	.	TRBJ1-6	CASGQPNSPLHF
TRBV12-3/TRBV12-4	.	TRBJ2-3	CASIRGKPTDTQYF
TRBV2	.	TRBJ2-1	CASRGVTGYNEQFF
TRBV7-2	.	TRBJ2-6	CASSLVVGAWANVLTF
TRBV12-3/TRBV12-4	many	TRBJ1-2	CASSSGGESYGYTF
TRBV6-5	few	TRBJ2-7	CASSSQGAKDEQYF
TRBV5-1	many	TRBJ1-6	CASSLEGSYNSPLHF
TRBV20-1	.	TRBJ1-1	CSASSQGALAEAFF
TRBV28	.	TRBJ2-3	CAGQGASTDTQYF
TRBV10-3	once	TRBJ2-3	CAISEYRGDTQYF
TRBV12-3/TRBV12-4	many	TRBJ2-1	CASTPLVTYNEQFF
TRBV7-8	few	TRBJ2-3	CASSLLGGGRRDTQYF
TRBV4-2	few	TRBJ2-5	CASSQDVFDRGGQETQYF
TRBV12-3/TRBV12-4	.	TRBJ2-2	CASDLVAGPTGELFF
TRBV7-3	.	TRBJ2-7	CASSATSGGTEQYF
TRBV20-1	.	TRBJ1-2	CSAVDGYGYTF
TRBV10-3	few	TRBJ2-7	CAIIPRDDEQYF
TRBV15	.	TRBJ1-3	CATSITGTVGNTIYF
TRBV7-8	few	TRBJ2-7	CASSLGGRVYEQYF
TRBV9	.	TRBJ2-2	CASSVTGGGTGELFF
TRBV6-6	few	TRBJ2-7	CASRTPNYEQYF
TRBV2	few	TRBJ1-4	CASRWSAASNEKLFF
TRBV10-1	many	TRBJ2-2	CASRQEGSTGELFF
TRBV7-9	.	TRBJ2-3	CASSKGRLTGDTQYF
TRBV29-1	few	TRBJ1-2	CSVETGRGYGYTF
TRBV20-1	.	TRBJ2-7	CSARLHGSYEQYF
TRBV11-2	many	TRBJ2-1	CASSFGLNEQFF
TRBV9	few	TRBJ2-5	CASSVEGGLGETQYF
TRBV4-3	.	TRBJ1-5	CASSQQGQSRQPQHF
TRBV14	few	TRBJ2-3	CASSQDLTSRIDTQYF
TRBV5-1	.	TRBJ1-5	CASSSGQGGTSNQPQHF
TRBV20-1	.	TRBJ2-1	CSASLGGGRYGEQFF
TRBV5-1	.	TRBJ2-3	CASSLAGDFTDTQYF
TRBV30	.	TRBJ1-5	CAWSTGTGFGQPQHF
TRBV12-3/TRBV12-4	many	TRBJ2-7	CASRGTGYEQYF
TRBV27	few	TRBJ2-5	CASSLAAKETQYF
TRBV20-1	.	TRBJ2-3	CSARDRRTSVDTQYF
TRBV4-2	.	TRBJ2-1	CASSQVGAGSYNEQFF
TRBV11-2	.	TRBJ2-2	CASSPSGVAGARTGELFF
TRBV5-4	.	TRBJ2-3	CASSLATGGDTNTQYF
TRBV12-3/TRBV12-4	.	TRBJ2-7	CASSRTGRNEQYF
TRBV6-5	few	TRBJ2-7	CASSYSSRQYF
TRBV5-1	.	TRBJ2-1	CASSPGRGLGYNEQFF
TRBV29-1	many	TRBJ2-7	CSVGPRPGLPHEQYF
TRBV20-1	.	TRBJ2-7	CSARWGQGASYEQYF
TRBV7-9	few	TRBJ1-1	CASSLSIGVNTEAFF